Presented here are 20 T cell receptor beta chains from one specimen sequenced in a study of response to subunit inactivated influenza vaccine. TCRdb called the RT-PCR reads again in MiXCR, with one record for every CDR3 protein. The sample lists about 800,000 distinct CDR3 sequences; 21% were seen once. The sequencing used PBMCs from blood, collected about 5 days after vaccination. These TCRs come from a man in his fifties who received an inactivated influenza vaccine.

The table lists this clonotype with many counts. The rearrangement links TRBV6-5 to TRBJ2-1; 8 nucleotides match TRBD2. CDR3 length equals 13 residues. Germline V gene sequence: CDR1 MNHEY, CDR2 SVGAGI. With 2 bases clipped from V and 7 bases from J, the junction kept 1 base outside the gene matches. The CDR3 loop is CASSYLAGNEQFF. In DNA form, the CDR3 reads TGTGCCAGCAGTTACCTAGCGGGTAATGAGCAGTTCTTC.

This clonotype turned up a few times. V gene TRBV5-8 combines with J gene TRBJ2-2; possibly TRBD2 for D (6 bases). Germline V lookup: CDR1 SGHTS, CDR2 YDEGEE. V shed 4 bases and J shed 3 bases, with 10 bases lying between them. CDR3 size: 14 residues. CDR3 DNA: TGTGCCAGCAGCACGGGACTTTACACCGGGGAGCTGTTTTTT. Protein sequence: CASSTGLYTGELFF.

The CDR3 sequence is CASSLEVRGIGKLFF. The CDR3 region has the DNA TGTGCCAGCAGTTTAGAGGTCAGGGGGATCGGAAAACTGTTTTTT. The rearrangement links TRBV12-3 or TRBV12-4 to TRBJ1-4; 7 nucleotides align to TRBD1. The CDR3 has 15 residues. The V gene end was trimmed by 1 base and the J gene end by 10 bases; junction bases not matched to a gene: 9.

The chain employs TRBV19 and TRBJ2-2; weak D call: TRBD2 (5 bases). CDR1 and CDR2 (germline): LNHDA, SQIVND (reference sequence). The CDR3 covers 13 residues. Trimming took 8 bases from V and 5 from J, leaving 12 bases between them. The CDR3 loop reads CASLARATGELFF. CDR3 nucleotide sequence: TGTGCCAGTCTAGCTAGGGCAACCGGGGAGCTGTTTTTT.

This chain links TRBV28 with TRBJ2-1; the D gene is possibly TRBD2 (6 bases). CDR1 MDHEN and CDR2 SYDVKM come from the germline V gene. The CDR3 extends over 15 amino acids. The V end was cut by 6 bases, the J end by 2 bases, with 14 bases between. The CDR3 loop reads CASSRDFDPYNEQFF. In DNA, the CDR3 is TGTGCCAGCAGCAGGGACTTTGACCCCTACAATGAGCAGTTCTTC.

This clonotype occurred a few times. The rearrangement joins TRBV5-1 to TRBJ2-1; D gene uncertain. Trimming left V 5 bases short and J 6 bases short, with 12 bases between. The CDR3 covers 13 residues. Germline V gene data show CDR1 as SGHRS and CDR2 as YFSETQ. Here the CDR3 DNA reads TGCGCCAGCAGAGCCACGGCCAGCAATGAGCAGTTCTTC. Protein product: CASRATASNEQFF.

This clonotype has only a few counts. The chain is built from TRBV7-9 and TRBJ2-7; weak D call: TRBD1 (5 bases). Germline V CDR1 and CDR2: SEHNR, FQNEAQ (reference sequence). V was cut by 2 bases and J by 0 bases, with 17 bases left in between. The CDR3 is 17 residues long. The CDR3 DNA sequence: TGTGCCAGCAGCTTAAACGCCTTGACAGCGAACTCCTACGAGCAGTACTTC. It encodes CASSLNALTANSYEQYF.

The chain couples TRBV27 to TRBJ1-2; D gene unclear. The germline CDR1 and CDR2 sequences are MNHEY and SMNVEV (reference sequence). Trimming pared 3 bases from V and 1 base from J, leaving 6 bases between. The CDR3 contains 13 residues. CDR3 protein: CASSFERNYGYTF. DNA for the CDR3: TGTGCCAGCAGTTTCGAGCGTAACTATGGCTACACCTTC.

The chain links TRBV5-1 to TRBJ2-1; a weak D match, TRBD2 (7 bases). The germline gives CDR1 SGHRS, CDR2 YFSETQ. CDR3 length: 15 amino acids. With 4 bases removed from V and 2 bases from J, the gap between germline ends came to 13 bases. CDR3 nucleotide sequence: TGCGCCAGCAGCGGCGCGGGGGCAACCTACAATGAGCAGTTCTTC. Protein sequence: CASSGAGATYNEQFF.

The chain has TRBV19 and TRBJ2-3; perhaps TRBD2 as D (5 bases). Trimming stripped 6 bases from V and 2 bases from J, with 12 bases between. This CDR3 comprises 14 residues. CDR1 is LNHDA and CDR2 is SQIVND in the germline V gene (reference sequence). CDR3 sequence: CASREAGYTDTQYF. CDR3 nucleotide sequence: TGTGCCAGTAGGGAGGCAGGCTACACAGATACGCAGTATTTT. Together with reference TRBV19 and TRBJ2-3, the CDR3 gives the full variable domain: DGGITQSPKYLFRKEGQNVTLSCEQNLNHDAMYWYRQDPGQGLRLIYYSQIVNDFQKGDIAEGYSVSREKKESFPLTVTSAQKNPTAFYLCASREAGYTDTQYFGPGTRLTVL.

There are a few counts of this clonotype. The CDR3 nucleotides read TGTGCCAGCGGCAGTAGGGGGGAAAAACTGTTTTTT. Protein product: CASGSRGEKLFF. The chain links TRBV7-9 to TRBJ1-4; the D gene is possibly TRBD1 (6 bases). The germline gives CDR1 SEHNR, CDR2 FQNEAQ (reference sequence). The germline V and J ends were trimmed by 8 bases and 8 bases, with 12 bases remaining between them. This CDR3 has 12 amino acids.

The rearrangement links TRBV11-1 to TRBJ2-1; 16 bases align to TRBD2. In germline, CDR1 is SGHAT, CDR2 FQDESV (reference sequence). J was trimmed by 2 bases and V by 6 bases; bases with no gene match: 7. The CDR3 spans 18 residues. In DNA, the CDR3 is TGTGCCAGCAGGAGGGGACTAGCGGGAGGGGTTACCTACAATGAGCAGTTCTTC. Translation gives CASRRGLAGGVTYNEQFF.

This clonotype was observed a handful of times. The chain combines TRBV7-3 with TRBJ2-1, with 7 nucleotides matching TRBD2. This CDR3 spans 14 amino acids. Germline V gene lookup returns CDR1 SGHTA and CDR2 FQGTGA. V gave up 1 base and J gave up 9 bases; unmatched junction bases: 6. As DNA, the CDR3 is TGTGCCAGCAGCTTAAAGGCTAGCGGTGTTGAGCAGTTCTTC. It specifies CASSLKASGVEQFF.

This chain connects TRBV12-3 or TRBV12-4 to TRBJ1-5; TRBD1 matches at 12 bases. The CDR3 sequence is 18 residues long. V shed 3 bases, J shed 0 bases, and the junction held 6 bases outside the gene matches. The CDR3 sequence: CASSFGGTGGFSNQPQHF. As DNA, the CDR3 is TGTGCCAGCAGTTTTGGCGGGACAGGGGGCTTTAGCAATCAGCCCCAGCATTTT.

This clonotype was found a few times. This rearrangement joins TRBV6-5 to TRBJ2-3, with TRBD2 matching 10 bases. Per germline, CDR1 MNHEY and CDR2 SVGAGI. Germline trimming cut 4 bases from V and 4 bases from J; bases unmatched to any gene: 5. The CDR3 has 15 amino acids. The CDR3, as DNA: TGTGCCAGCAGTTGGAGCGGGAGGGCCCCAGATACGCAGTATTTT. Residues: CASSWSGRAPDTQYF.

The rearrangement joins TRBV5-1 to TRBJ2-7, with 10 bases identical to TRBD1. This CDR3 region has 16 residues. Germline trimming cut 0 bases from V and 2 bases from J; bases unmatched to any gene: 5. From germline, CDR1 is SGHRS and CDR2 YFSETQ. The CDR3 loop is CASSLASGQGTYEQYF. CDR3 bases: TGCGCCAGCAGCTTGGCTTCGGGACAGGGGACCTACGAGCAGTACTTC.

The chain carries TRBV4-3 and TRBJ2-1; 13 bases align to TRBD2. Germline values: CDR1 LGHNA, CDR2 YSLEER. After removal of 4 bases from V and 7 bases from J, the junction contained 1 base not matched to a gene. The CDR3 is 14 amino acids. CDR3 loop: CASSRGLAGNEQFF. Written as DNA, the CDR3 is TGCGCCAGCAGCCGGGGACTAGCGGGGAATGAGCAGTTCTTC.

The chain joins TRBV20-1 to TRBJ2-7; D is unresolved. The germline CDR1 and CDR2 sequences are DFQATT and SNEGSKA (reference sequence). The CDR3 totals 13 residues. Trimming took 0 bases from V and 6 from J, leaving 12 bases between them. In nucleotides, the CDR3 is TGCAGTGCTAGAGATCTGAGGATTGGCGAGCAGTACTTC. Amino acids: CSARDLRIGEQYF.

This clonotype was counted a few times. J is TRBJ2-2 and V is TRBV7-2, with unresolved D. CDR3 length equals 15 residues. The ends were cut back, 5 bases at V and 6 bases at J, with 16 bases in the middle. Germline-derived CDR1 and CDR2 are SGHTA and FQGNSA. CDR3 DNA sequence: TGTGCCAGCAGCCCTGCCCCACCACGCCCCGGGGAGCTGTTTTTT. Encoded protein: CASSPAPPRPGELFF.

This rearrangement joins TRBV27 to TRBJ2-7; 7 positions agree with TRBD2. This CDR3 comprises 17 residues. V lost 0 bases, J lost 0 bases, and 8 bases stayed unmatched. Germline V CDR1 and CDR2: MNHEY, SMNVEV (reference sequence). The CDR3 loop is CASSLSGGIHSSYEQYF. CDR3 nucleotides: TGTGCCAGCAGTTTATCGGGGGGGATCCACTCCTCCTACGAGCAGTACTTC.